This T cell receptor (beta chain) came from a study of T cells in narcolepsy. General study findings and limits: In some patient and control memory CD4+ samples, autoreactive clones were absent. HCRT-specific and TRIB2-specific autoreactive clonotypes appeared among same-patient CSF and blood CD4+ clonotypes. Reportedly, autoreactive clonotypes were serially detected in patients' blood but not controls'.

The assay was immunoSEQ multiplex PCR, and TCRdb's table has in-frame clones only and misses some. The sample lists approximately 30,000 clones, about four fifths occurring once. The CDR3 length is 12 residues. CDR1 and CDR2 from the germline V gene are SGHRS and YFSETQ. Trimming removed 0 bases at V and 14 bases at J, with 11 bases between. This clone was recorded a few times. Its antigen is unidentified. Material: CD45RA- memory CD4+ T cells from PBMCs. V gene TRBV5-1 combines with J gene TRBJ1-4, with unresolved D. This receptor was obtained from a human donor with narcolepsy. The CDR3 here is CASSLVGGLLFF. The CDR3 DNA reads TGCGCCAGCAGCTTGGTGGGCGGTCTGCTGTTTTTT.